The clone carrying this T cell receptor beta chain was detected only once. Its specificity is not known. This sample stems from a study of OX40 agonist ivuxolimab in advanced cancers. The CDR3 has 12 amino acids. Looked up from germline, CDR1 is MNHEY and CDR2 is SVGAGI. Trimming took 8 bases from V and 7 from J; bases not matched to a gene: 5. General study results and limits: Clonal expansion in partial responders at 0.1-3.0 mg/kg ranked among the lowest. CD4+ and CD8+ blood T cells expanded clonally by week 6 at 0.1 to 3.0 mg/kg.

The protocol was immunoSEQ multiplex PCR, while the TCRdb copy is restricted to in-frame clones and leaves out a portion. The table includes tens of thousands of clones, approximately 80% detected once. Sequences were derived from CD4+ or CD8+ T cells sorted from blood, sampled in a trial of the OX40 agonist ivuxolimab. The genes are TRBV6-5 and TRBJ1-2; 9 nucleotides align to TRBD1. This TCR came from an adult with an advanced solid tumor such as melanoma, head and neck, liver or kidney cancer. The DNA of the CDR3 is TGTGCCAGCTCGGACAGGGGTTTTGGCTACACCTTC. Protein product: CASSDRGFGYTF.